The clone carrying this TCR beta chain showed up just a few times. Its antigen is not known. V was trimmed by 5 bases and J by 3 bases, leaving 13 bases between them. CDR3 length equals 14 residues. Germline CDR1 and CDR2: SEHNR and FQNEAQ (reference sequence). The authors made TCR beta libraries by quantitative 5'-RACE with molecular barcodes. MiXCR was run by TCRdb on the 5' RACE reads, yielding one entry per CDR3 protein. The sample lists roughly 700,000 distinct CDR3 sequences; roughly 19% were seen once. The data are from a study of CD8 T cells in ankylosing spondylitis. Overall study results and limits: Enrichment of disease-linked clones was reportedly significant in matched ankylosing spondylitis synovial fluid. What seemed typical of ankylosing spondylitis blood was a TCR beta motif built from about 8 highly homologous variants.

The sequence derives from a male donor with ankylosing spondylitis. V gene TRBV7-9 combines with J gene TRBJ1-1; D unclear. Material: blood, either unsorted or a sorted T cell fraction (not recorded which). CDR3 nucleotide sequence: TGTGCCAGCAGCCATTCCGAGGGTTACACTGAAGCTTTCTTT. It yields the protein CASSHSEGYTEAFF.